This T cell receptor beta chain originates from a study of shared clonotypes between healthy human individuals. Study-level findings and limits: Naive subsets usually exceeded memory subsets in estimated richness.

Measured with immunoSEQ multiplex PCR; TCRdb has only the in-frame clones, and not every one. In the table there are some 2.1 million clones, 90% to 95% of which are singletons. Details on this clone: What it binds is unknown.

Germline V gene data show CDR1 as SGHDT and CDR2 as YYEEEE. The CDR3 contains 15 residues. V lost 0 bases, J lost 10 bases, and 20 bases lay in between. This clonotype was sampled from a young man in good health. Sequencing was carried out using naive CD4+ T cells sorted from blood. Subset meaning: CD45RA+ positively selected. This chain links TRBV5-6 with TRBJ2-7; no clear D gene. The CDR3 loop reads CASSLAGGGHLGQYF. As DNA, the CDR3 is TGTGCCAGCAGCTTGGCCGGTGGCGGCCATTTAGGCCAGTACTTC.